The TCR beta chain under discussion was sequenced for a study of vaccination and CD4 T cells after COVID-19. Study as a whole: As a positive control, some control cultures were given a CEFX pool, while others were given an HIV-1 Nef pool or no peptide.

As for treatment: roughly 10-day PBMC culture with coronavirus spike peptide pools or control peptides (ViraFEST assay). The Oncomine TCR Beta short-read assay sequenced DNA from cultured CD4+ T cells. TCRdb independently ran MiXCR on the PCR reads; one entry per CDR3 protein. The sample has 10,000 or so distinct CDR3 sequences, about 32% seen once. About this clonotype: The antigen is unknown.

V was cut by 2 bases and J by 6 bases, with 16 bases left in between. Per the germline V gene, CDR1 is MDHEN and CDR2 is SYDVKM. The CDR3 is made up of 15 amino acids. Sample: cultured CD4+ T cells from blood. This chain connects TRBV28 to TRBJ1-2, with D tentatively TRBD1 (5 bases). The origin of this receptor is a human donor with COVID-19. The CDR3: CASSLGGTGVDGYTF. The CDR3 bases are TGTGCCAGCAGTTTAGGGGGAACCGGAGTTGATGGCTACACCTTC.